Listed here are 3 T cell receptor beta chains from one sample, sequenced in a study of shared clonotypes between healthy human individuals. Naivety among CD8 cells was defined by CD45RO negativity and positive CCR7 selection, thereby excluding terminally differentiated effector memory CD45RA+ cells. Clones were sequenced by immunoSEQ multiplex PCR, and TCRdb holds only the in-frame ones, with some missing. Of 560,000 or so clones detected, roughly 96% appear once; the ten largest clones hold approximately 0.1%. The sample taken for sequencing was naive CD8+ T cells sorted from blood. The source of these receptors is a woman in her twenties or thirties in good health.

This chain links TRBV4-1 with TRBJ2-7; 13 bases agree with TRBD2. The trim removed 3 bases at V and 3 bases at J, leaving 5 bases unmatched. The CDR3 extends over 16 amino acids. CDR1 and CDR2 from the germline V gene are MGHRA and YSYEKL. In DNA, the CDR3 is TGCGCCAGCAGCCAGGAGGGACTAGCGGGATACTACGAGCAGTACTTC. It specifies CASSQEGLAGYYEQYF.

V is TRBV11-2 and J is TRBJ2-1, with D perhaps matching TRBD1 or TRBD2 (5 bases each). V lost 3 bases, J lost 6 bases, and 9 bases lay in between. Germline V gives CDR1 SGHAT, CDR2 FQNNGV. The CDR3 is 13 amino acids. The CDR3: CASSLGEPNEQFF. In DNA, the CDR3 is TGTGCCAGCAGCTTGGGGGAGCCCAATGAGCAGTTCTTC.

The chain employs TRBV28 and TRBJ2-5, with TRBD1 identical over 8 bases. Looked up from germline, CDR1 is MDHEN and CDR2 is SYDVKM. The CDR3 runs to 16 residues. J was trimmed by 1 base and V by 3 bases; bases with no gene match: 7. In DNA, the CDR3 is TGTGCCAGCAGTTTCGACAGGGGCCTACGCCAAGAGACCCAGTACTTC. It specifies CASSFDRGLRQETQYF.